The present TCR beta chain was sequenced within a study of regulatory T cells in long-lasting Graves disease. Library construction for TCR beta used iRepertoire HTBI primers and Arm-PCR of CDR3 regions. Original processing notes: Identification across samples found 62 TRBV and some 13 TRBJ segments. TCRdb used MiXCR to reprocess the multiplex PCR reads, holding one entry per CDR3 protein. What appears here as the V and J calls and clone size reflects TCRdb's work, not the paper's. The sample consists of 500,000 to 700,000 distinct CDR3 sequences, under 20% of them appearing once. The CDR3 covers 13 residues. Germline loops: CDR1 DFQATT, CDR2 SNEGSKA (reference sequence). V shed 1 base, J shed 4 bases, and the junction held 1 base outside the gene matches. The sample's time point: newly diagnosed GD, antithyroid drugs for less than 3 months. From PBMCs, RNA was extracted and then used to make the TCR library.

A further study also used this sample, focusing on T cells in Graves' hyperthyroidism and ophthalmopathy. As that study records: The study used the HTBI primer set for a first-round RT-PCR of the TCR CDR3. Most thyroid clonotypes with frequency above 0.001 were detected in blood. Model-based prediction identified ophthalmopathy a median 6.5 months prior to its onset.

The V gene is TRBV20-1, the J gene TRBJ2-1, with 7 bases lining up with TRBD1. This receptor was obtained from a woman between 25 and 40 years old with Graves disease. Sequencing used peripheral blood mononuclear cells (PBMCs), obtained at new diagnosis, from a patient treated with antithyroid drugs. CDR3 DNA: TGCAGTGCTAGAGGGGACAGATACAATGAGCAGTTCTTC. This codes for CSARGDRYNEQFF.